The TCR beta chain described here comes from a study of blood T cell repertoires in COVID-19. Unmatched junction bases numbered 11, after V lost 3 bases and J lost 18 bases. Germline V gene data show CDR1 as KGHSH and CDR2 as LQKENI. CDR3 length: 13 amino acids. In this sample, this clone turned up a few times. The method was immunoSEQ multiplex PCR; TCRdb's version includes in-frame clones alone and lacks a portion of them. The table has approximately 150,000 clones, approximately 88% seen once. Those who participated ranged in age from about 18 to 89 years and resided in 24 US areas. A COVID-19 case had been met by exposed participants during the 2 weeks before study entry.

This TCR was recovered from a man aged 65-85 years who had been exposed to COVID-19. The sample taken for sequencing was PBMCs or T cells enriched from blood (not recorded which). The J gene is TRBJ1-6, the V gene TRBV18, with 7 bases aligning to TRBD1. The CDR3 DNA reads as TGTGCCAGCTCACCTTCCACAGGGGCCGCTCACCACTTT. It encodes CASSPSTGAAHHF.